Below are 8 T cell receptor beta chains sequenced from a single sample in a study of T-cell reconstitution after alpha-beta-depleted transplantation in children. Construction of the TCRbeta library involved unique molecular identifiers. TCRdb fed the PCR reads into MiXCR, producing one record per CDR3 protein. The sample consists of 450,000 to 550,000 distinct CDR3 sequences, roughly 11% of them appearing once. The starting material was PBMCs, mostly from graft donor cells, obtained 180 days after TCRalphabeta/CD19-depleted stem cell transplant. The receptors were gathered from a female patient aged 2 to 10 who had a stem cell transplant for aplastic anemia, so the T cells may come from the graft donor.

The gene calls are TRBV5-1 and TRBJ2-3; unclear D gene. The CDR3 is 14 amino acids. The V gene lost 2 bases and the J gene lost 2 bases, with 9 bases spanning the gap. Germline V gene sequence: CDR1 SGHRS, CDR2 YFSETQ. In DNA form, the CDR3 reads TGCGCCAGCAGCTTTATGGGGTTCACAGATACGCAGTATTTT. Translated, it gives CASSFMGFTDTQYF.

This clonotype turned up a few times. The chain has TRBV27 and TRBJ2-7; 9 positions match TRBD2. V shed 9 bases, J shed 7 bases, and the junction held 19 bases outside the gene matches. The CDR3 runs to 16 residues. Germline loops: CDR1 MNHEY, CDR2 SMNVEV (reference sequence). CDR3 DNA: TGTGCCAGGAGGACAGTTTCGGGGACTAGCAAAGGAGAGCAGTACGTC. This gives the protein CARRTVSGTSKGEQYV.

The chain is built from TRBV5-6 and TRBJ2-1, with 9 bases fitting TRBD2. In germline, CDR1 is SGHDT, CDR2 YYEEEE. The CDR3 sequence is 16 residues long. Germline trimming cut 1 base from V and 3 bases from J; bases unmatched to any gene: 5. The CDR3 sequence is CASSLNAGGGYNEQFF. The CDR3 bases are TGTGCCAGCAGCTTGAATGCGGGAGGGGGCTACAATGAGCAGTTCTTC. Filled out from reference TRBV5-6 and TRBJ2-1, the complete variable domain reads DAGVTQSPTHLIKTRGQQVTLRCSPKSGHDTVSWYQQALGQGPQFIFQYYEEEERQRGNFPDRFSGHQFPNYSSELNVNALLLGDSALYLCASSLNAGGGYNEQFFGPGTRLTVL.

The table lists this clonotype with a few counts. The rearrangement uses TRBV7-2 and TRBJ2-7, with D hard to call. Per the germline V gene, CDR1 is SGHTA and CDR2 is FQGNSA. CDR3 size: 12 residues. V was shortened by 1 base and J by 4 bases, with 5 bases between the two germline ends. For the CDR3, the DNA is TGTGCCAGCAGCTTAGGTCAGTACGAGCAGTACGTC. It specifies CASSLGQYEQYV.

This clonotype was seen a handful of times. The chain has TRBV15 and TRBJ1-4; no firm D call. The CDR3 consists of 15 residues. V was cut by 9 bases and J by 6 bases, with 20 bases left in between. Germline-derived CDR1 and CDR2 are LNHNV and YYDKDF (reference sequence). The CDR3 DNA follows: TGTGCCACTCGACGTTTGCTGCTCGTTGATGAAAAACTGTTTTTT. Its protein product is CATRRLLLVDEKLFF.

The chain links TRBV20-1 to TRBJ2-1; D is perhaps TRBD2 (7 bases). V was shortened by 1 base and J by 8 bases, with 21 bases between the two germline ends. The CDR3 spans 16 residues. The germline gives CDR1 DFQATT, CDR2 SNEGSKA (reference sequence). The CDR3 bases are TGCAGTGCTAGAGTCCTTGGGGGATCGGGGGGCGATGAGCAGTTCTTC. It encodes CSARVLGGSGGDEQFF.

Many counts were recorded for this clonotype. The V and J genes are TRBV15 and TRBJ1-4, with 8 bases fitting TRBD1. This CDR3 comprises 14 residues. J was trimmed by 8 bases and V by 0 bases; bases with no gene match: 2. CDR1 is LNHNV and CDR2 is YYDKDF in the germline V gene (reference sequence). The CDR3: CATSRDRGREKLFF. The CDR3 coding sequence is TGTGCCACCAGCAGAGACAGGGGGCGAGAAAAACTGTTTTTT.

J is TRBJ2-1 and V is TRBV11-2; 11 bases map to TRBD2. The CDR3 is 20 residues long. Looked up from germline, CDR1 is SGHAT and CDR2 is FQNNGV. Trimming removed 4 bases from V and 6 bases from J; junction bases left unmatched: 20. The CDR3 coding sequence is TGTGCCAGCAGCTCACCCGGGACAGGAATACTAGCGGGAGTCAGCAATGAGCAGTTCTTC. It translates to CASSSPGTGILAGVSNEQFF.